These 10 T cell receptor beta chains were all obtained from the same sample, sequenced in a study of cytomegalovirus exposure and HLA in healthy donors. Vbeta (60) and Jbeta (13) primers were used in the PCR. Repertoires were generated with immunoSEQ multiplex PCR, while TCRdb's copy carries only in-frame clones and drops some. This table has 200,000 to 300,000 clones, around 76% appearing once. The sample comprised PBMCs. These receptors all stem from a woman aged 40 to 55 in good health and CMV-seropositive.

This chain uses TRBV7-2 with TRBJ1-1, with D possibly being TRBD1 (6 bases). V was pared by 5 bases and J by 8 bases, with 21 bases between. The germline gives CDR1 SGHTA, CDR2 FQGNSA. This CDR3 has 15 residues. DNA for the CDR3: TGTGCCAGCAGCATTCTGGGAACCTGGGGGACAGAAGCTTTCTTT. Its translation is CASSILGTWGTEAFF.

This clone was counted only a few times. V usage is TRBV5-4 and J usage is TRBJ1-2; D is perhaps TRBD1 (5 bases). V was shortened by 4 bases and J by 2 bases, with 12 bases between the two germline ends. The CDR3 length is 14 residues. Germline V lookup: CDR1 SGHNT, CDR2 YYREEE (reference sequence). CDR3 sequence reads: CASSRQDTNYGYTF. The CDR3 nucleotides read TGTGCCAGCAGCCGGCAGGACACAAACTATGGCTACACCTTC.

About this clone: The junction departs from the called germline gene at one end, perhaps through a read error. This sequence joins TRBV7-7 and TRBJ2-7; 9 nucleotides align to TRBD1. Germline V gene sequence: CDR1 SSHAT, CDR2 FNYEAQ (reference sequence). The CDR3 consists of 13 residues. CDR3 loop: CASSLDRGGEQYF. As DNA, the CDR3 is TGTGCTAGCAGCCTGGACAGGGGCGGGGAGCAGTACTTC.

V is TRBV2 and J is TRBJ2-6; 10 nucleotides match TRBD1. CDR1 and CDR2 (germline): SNHLY, FYNNEI. The CDR3 runs to 17 residues. The V gene end was trimmed by 5 bases and the J gene end by 1 base; junction bases not matched to a gene: 5. CDR3 sequence reads: CASSRTGGRSGANVLTF. In nucleotides, the CDR3 is TGTGCCAGCAGTCGGACAGGGGGTAGGTCTGGGGCCAACGTCCTGACTTTC.

The chain couples TRBV7-6 to TRBJ1-5; 8 bases match TRBD1. Trimming took 1 base from V and 11 from J; bases not matched to a gene: 7. Germline lookup yields CDR1 SGHVS and CDR2 FNYEAQ. This CDR3 spans 14 amino acids. CDR3 amino acids: CASSLVQGVEAQHF. In nucleotides, the CDR3 is TGTGCCAGCAGCTTAGTACAGGGGGTTGAGGCCCAGCATTTT.

This chain connects TRBV9 to TRBJ2-1; TRBD1 matches 10 bases. This CDR3 contains 15 residues. V dropped 4 bases and J dropped 8; count of bases not matched to a gene: 9. CDR1 is SGDLS and CDR2 is YYNGEE in the germline V gene. The CDR3 sequence: CASSYRDRGNDEQFF. DNA for the CDR3: TGTGCCAGCAGCTACCGGGACAGGGGCAACGATGAGCAGTTCTTC.

J is TRBJ2-1 and V is TRBV5-8; tentatively, D is TRBD1 (5 bases). V lost 0 bases and J lost 1, with 8 bases in between. Per the germline V gene, CDR1 is SGHTS and CDR2 is YDEGEE. There are 15 residues in the CDR3. In DNA, the CDR3 is TGTGCCAGCAGCTTGGAGGGGCAGTCCTACAATGAGCAGTTCTTC. Amino acids: CASSLEGQSYNEQFF. Drawing the rest from reference TRBV5-8 and TRBJ2-1, the complete variable domain is EAGVTQSPTHLIKTRGQQATLRCSPISGHTSVYWYQQALGLGLQFLLWYDEGEERNRGNFPPRFSGRQFPNYSSELNVNALELEDSALYLCASSLEGQSYNEQFFGPGTRLTVL.

Of note for this clone: A junction end diverges from the germline sequence, so it may reflect a read error. This chain connects TRBV7-9 to TRBJ2-7; D may be TRBD2 (6 bases). CDR1 and CDR2 (germline): SEHNR, FQNEAQ (reference sequence). CDR3 size: 16 residues. The CDR3 nucleotides read TGTTCCAGCAGCTTAGCCCCGACTAGGTCCCACTTGGAGCAGTACTTC. Its protein is CSSSLAPTRSHLEQYF.

The chain couples TRBV6-5 to TRBJ1-6; 9 bases fit TRBD1. The CDR3 runs 15 residues. Germline values: CDR1 MNHEY, CDR2 SVGAGI. V was pared by 5 bases and J by 9 bases, with 8 bases of the junction left unmatched. The CDR3 DNA is TGTGCCAGCAGTCGTCCGGGACAGGGAGCTTCACCCCTCCACTTT. Translated: CASSRPGQGASPLHF.

The V gene is TRBV6-6, the J gene TRBJ1-1; 11 nucleotides agree with TRBD1. Unmatched junction bases numbered 4, after V lost 6 bases and J lost 1 base. The CDR3 has 15 residues. CDR1 and CDR2 (germline): MNHNY, SVGAGI (reference sequence). The CDR3 loop is CASRTGQGANTEAFF. Here the CDR3 DNA reads TGTGCCAGCAGGACAGGACAGGGGGCGAACACTGAAGCTTTCTTT.